A single sample gave rise to the 25 T cell receptor beta chains below, sequenced in a study of blood T cells in healthy people across ages. Next came a second PCR, run for about 6 to 11 cycles, which used a sample-barcoded 5' primer along with a J-beta primer mix. A single record per CDR3 protein comes from TCRdb applying MiXCR to the 5' RACE reads. The top ten hold around 15% of the sample, which has approximately 940,000 distinct CDR3 sequences, 45% to 50% seen once. Sequenced: blood. These receptors were collected from a man aged 30 to 45 in good health.

This chain joins TRBV5-5 and TRBJ1-5, with unresolved D. Per germline, CDR1 SGHKS and CDR2 YYEKEE (reference sequence). The CDR3 contains 16 residues. Trimming cost V 0 bases and J 1 base, with 11 bases left between them. DNA for the CDR3: TGTGCCAGCAGCTTGGAAGCAGGTTCCAGCAATCAGCCCCAGCATTTT. Translated, it gives CASSLEAGSSNQPQHF.

The gene calls are TRBV20-1 and TRBJ2-1; TRBD2 agrees at 8 bases. CDR1 and CDR2 (germline): DFQATT, SNEGSKA (reference sequence). This CDR3 spans 15 amino acids. V gave up 3 bases and J gave up 4 bases; unmatched junction bases: 8. The CDR3 here is CSASPGTRIYNEQFF. Here the CDR3 DNA reads TGCAGTGCTAGCCCCGGGACTAGAATTTACAATGAGCAGTTCTTC.

This clonotype was found a few times. The chain uses TRBV6-2 or TRBV6-3 and TRBJ2-1, with 14 bases that match TRBD2. Germline lookup yields CDR1 MNHEY and CDR2 SVGEGT. V shed 5 bases, J shed 13 bases, and the junction held 10 bases outside the gene matches. This CDR3 has 15 amino acids. Here the CDR3 reads CASSGPTSGGATQFF. DNA for the CDR3: TGTGCCAGCAGTGGGCCGACTAGCGGGGGGGCCACACAGTTCTTC.

This clonotype appeared a single time. This sequence joins TRBV19 and TRBJ2-2, with a possible D match to TRBD1 (5 bases). Germline V gene data show CDR1 as LNHDA and CDR2 as SQIVND (reference sequence). The CDR3 is 14 residues long. Between the trimmed V and J ends, which lost 5 bases and 3 bases, there was a span of 10 bases. The CDR3 DNA sequence: TGTGCCAGTAGTCGCGGCAGGGACACCGGGGAGCTGTTTTTT. This encodes CASSRGRDTGELFF. Full variable domain (rest looked up from reference TRBV19 and TRBJ2-2): DGGITQSPKYLFRKEGQNVTLSCEQNLNHDAMYWYRQDPGQGLRLIYYSQIVNDFQKGDIAEGYSVSREKKESFPLTVTSAQKNPTAFYLCASSRGRDTGELFFGEGSRLTVL.

Comments on this clonotype: A much larger clone sits a single nucleotide away, making a read error possible. The chain carries TRBV10-3 and TRBJ2-5; maybe TRBD2 (5 bases). There are 13 residues in the CDR3. Germline V gives CDR1 ENHRY, CDR2 SYGVKD. The CDR3 DNA sequence: TGTGCCATCGGTGAGGGCGAGGGAGAGACCCAGTACTTC. It encodes CAIGEGEGETQYF.

V gene TRBV3-1 combines with J gene TRBJ2-7; D gene ambiguous. The CDR3 is 15 residues long. V dropped 1 base and J dropped 4 bases, with 14 bases sitting between them. The germline V gene has CDR1 LGHDT and CDR2 YNNKEL (reference sequence). CDR3: CASSQGASPRYEQYF. The CDR3 DNA follows: TGTGCCAGCAGCCAAGGGGCTAGTCCCAGGTACGAGCAGTACTTC.

The chain recombines TRBV11-2 with TRBJ1-5; 8 bases are shared with TRBD1. The germline V gene has CDR1 SGHAT and CDR2 FQNNGV. This CDR3 comprises 15 residues. V trimming: 1 base; J trimming: 3 bases; junction bases outside the gene matches: 2. CDR3 loop: CASSLGDRNNQPQHF. The CDR3 DNA is TGTGCCAGCAGCTTAGGGGACAGGAACAATCAGCCCCAGCATTTT.

This clonotype was counted between two and nine times. The chain employs TRBV6-1 and TRBJ2-3; D remains ambiguous. V dropped 7 bases and J dropped 2 bases, with 10 bases sitting between them. The germline gives CDR1 MNHNS, CDR2 SASEGT. The length of the CDR3 is 13 residues. The CDR3 region has the DNA TGTGCCAGCATGGGTCGGCACACAGATACGCAGTATTTT. It encodes CASMGRHTDTQYF.

The J gene is TRBJ1-4, the V gene TRBV28, with D maybe TRBD1 (5 bases). V shed 8 bases and J shed 8 bases, with 15 bases lying between them. Germline loops: CDR1 MDHEN, CDR2 SYDVKM. The CDR3 runs 13 residues. CDR3 DNA sequence: TGTGCCAGCCGACAGTCTGCGGGCGAAAAACTGTTTTTT. This codes for CASRQSAGEKLFF.

A few counts support this clonotype. The chain couples TRBV27 to TRBJ1-2; possibly TRBD1 for D (6 bases). V lost 6 bases, J lost 7 bases, and 12 bases lay in between. Germline assignment: CDR1 MNHEY and CDR2 SMNVEV (reference sequence). The CDR3 contains 12 residues. The CDR3 here is CASRPGEGGYTF. As DNA, the CDR3 is TGTGCCAGCAGACCAGGGGAGGGTGGCTACACCTTC.

The chain carries TRBV29-1 and TRBJ2-1; D uncertain. Trimming left V 6 bases short and J 10 bases short, with 16 bases between. Germline V gene data show CDR1 as SQVTM and CDR2 as ANQGSEA. The CDR3 contains 12 residues. In nucleotides, the CDR3 is TGCAGCGTCTGGACGGAATCCCGGGAGCAGTTCTTC. This encodes CSVWTESREQFF.

This clonotype was detected many times. V usage is TRBV7-2 and J usage is TRBJ2-7, with 8 bases matching TRBD1. CDR3 size: 16 residues. Germline-derived CDR1 and CDR2 are SGHTA and FQGNSA. V gave up 4 bases and J gave up 0 bases; unmatched junction bases: 8. As DNA, the CDR3 is TGTGCCAGCAGCTGGGGGACAGGCTTTAGCTCCTACGAGCAGTACTTC. The encoded protein is CASSWGTGFSSYEQYF.

In the case of this clonotype: A read error may produce the germline difference seen at one junction end. The genes are TRBV6-1 and TRBJ1-2; 8 bases fit TRBD1. Per the germline V gene, CDR1 is MNHNS and CDR2 is SASEGT. The CDR3 has 13 amino acids. The chain's CDR3 is CASQRQGNYDYTF. For the CDR3, the DNA is TGTGCCAGCCAAAGACAGGGGAACTATGACTACACCTTC.

This clonotype occurred a few times. V usage is TRBV5-1 and J usage is TRBJ2-5; D possibly corresponds to TRBD2 (6 bases). The CDR3 extends over 15 amino acids. V lost 0 bases and J 5 bases, leaving 14 bases between the germline ends. In germline, CDR1 is SGHRS, CDR2 YFSETQ. The CDR3 region is CASSLAGSREETQYF. The CDR3 region has the DNA TGCGCCAGCAGCTTGGCCGGCAGCCGGGAGGAGACCCAGTACTTC.

The chain joins TRBV6-2 or TRBV6-3 to TRBJ2-5, with 9 bases that match TRBD1. The assigned J gene may be wrong: the sequence end matches TRBJ2-7 better. The germline gives CDR1 MNHEY, CDR2 SVGEGT. The CDR3 runs to 14 residues. CDR3 amino acids: CASSEPGQGYEQYF. CDR3 DNA: TGTGCCAGCAGCGAGCCGGGACAGGGATACGAGCAGTACTTC.

Only a few counts were recorded for this clonotype. The rearrangement links TRBV5-1 to TRBJ1-4, with TRBD1 identical over 8 bases. The CDR3 runs 14 residues. Germline values: CDR1 SGHRS, CDR2 YFSETQ. The trim removed 4 bases at V and 5 bases at J, leaving 4 bases unmatched. In DNA form, the CDR3 reads TGCGCCAGCAGCACGGGACAGGCGAATGAAAAACTGTTTTTT. Encoded protein: CASSTGQANEKLFF.

The chain combines TRBV7-2 with TRBJ2-5; D is ambiguous. The DNA end is more similar to TRBJ2-7, so the J call may be wrong. The CDR3 totals 14 residues. Germline CDR1 is SGHTA and CDR2 is FQGNSA. The DNA of the CDR3 is TGTGCCAGCAGCTATGGCCAGCACAACTACGAGCAGTACTTC. Protein product: CASSYGQHNYEQYF.

About this clonotype: The junction does not match germline at one end; this may be a read error. The V and J genes are TRBV7-8 and TRBJ2-6; D may be TRBD2 (5 bases). The CDR3 runs 19 residues. The V gene's germline CDR1 is SGHVS and CDR2 FQNEAQ. CDR3 amino acids: CASSLEASRGWTGTNVLTF. The CDR3 nucleotides read TGTGCCAGCAGCTTAGAGGCTAGCCGCGGATGGACTGGGACCAACGTCCTGACTTTC.

This clonotype was counted between two and nine times. The chain uses TRBV5-1 and TRBJ2-1; 9 bases are shared with TRBD1. V gave up 4 bases and J gave up 8 bases; unmatched junction bases: 7. This CDR3 has 14 residues. Germline V gene lookup returns CDR1 SGHRS and CDR2 YFSETQ. The CDR3 nucleotides are TGCGCCAGCAGCCCGGACAGGGGAATCGATGAGCAGTTCTTC. It is translated as CASSPDRGIDEQFF.

The chain combines TRBV28 with TRBJ1-5; D remains ambiguous. Trimming shortened V by 5 bases and J by 13 bases, and 24 bases separated the two germline ends. Germline lookup yields CDR1 MDHEN and CDR2 SYDVKM. The CDR3 contains 15 residues. The CDR3 DNA follows: TGTGCCAGCAGTCTCGAAGGGTCCCCGCGGCCCACGCAGCATTTT. This sequence encodes CASSLEGSPRPTQHF.

This chain uses TRBV6-6 with TRBJ2-7; 11 bases align to TRBD2. The CDR3 is made up of 14 amino acids. Unmatched junction bases numbered 6, after V lost 5 bases and J lost 6 bases. Germline CDR1 is MNHNY and CDR2 is SVGAGI (reference sequence). The CDR3 DNA reads TGTGCCAGCAGTATAGGACTAGCGGGTACCGAGCAGTACTTC. This gives the protein CASSIGLAGTEQYF.

This rearrangement joins TRBV12-3 or TRBV12-4 to TRBJ2-5; 7 positions match TRBD1. The J call may be in error: the DNA end matches TRBJ2-7 better. The CDR3 is made up of 12 amino acids. The CDR3 coding sequence is TGTGCCAGCAGTTACGGGACAGCCGAGCAGTACTTC. Translation: CASSYGTAEQYF.

The chain links TRBV19 to TRBJ2-2, with 9 bases aligning to TRBD1. The CDR3 sequence is 16 residues long. Germline V lookup: CDR1 LNHDA, CDR2 SQIVND (reference sequence). The J segment lost 4 bases and the V segment lost 7 bases, leaving 10 bases of the junction unmatched. CDR3 sequence: CASTLVRTGVTGELFF. In DNA, the CDR3 is TGTGCCAGTACCCTGGTTCGGACAGGGGTCACCGGGGAGCTGTTTTTT.

The rearrangement links TRBV3-1 to TRBJ1-2; D might be TRBD1 (6 bases). With 4 bases removed from V and 8 bases from J, the gap between germline ends came to 17 bases. CDR1 is LGHDT and CDR2 is YNNKEL in the germline V gene (reference sequence). The CDR3 sequence is 14 residues long. The CDR3 region is CASSPRQGQGGYTF. The DNA for the CDR3 is TGTGCCAGCAGCCCAAGGCAGGGGCAGGGCGGCTACACCTTC.

This clonotype was seen only a few times. This chain connects TRBV29-1 to TRBJ1-2; 9 positions match TRBD1. Germline loops: CDR1 SQVTM, CDR2 ANQGSEA. CDR3 length equals 12 residues. CDR3 DNA sequence: TGCAGTACAAAGGACAGGGGTCATGGCTACACCTTC. It translates to CSTKDRGHGYTF. Drawing the rest from reference TRBV29-1 and TRBJ1-2, the complete variable domain is SAVISQKPSRDICQRGTSLTIQCQVDSQVTMMFWYRQQPGQSLTLIATANQGSEATYESGFVIDKFPISRPNLTFSTLTVSNMSPEDSSIYLCSTKDRGHGYTFGSGTRLTVV.